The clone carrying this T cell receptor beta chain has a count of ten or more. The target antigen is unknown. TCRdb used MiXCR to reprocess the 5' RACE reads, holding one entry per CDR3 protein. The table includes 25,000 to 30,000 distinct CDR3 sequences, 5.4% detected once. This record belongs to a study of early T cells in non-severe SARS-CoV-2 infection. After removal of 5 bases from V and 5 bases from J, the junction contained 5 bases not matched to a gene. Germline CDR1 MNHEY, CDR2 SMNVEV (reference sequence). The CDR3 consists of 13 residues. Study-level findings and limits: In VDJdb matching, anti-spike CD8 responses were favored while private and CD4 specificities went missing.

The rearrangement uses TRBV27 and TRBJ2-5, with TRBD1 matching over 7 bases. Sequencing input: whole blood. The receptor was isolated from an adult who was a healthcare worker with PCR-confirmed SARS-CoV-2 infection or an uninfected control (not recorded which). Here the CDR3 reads CASSPGQMETQYF. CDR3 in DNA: TGTGCCAGCAGTCCGGGACAGATGGAGACCCAGTACTTC.